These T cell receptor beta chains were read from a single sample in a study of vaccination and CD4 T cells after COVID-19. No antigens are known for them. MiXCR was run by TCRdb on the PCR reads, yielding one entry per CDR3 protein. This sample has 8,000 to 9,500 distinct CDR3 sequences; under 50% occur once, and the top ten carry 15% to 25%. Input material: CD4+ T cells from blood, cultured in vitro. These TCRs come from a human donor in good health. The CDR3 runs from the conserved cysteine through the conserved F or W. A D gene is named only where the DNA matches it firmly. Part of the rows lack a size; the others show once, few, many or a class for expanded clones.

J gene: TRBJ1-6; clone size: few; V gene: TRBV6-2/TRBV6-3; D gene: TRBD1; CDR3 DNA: TGTGCCAGCAGATCGGGACAGGGGGCTTCTAATTCACCCCTCCACTTT; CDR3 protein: CASRSGQGASNSPLHF
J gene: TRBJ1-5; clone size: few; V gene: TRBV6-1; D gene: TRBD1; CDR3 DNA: TGTGCCAGCAGTGGGACGGGACAGGCGCTTAGCAATCAGCCCCAGCATTTT; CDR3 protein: CASSGTGQALSNQPQHF
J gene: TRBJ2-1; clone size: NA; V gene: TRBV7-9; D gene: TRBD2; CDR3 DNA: TGTGCCAGCAGTATGATCGGCGGGAGCCTCTACAATGAGCAGTTCTTC; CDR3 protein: CASSMIGGSLYNEQFF
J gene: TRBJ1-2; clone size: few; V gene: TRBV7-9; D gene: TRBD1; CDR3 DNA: TGTGCCAGCAGCACTCAAGGACAGGGCTATGGCTACACCTTC; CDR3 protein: CASSTQGQGYGYTF
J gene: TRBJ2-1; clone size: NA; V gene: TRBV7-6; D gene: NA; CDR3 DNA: TGTGCCAGCAGTTCCGGGACGGTGGGGAATGAGCAGTTCTTC; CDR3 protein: CASSSGTVGNEQFF
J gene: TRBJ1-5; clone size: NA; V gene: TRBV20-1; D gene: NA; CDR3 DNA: TGCAGTGTTACCAGAGGGGAAATCAATCAGCCCCAGCATTTT; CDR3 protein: CSVTRGEINQPQHF
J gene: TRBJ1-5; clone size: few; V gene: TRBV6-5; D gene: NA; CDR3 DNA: TGTGCCAGCAGTTACATCAGTAGCAATCAGCCCCAGCATTTT; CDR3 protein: CASSYISSNQPQHF
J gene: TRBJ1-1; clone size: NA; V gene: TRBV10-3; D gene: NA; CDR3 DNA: TGTGCCATCAGGATCAACAGGGACCAGAACACTGAAGCTTTCTTT; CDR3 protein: CAIRINRDQNTEAFF
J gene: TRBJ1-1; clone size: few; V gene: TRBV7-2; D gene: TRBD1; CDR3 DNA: TGTGCCAGCAGCCCCCTCGTGTCGGCAGGGGGGTCTATGACTGAAGCTTTCTTT; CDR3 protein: CASSPLVSAGGSMTEAFF
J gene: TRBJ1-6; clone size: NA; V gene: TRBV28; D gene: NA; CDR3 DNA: TGTGCCAGCAGTCCCCCAACGCATCTGGCTTCACCCCTCCACTTT; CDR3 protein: CASSPPTHLASPLHF
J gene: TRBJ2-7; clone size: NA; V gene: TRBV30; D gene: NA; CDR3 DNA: TGTGCCTGGACACAGGGCCCCGAGCAGTACTTC; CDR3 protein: CAWTQGPEQYF
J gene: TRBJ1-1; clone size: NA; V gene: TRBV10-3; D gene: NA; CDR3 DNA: TGTGCCATCAGTGGGGGATTGAACACTGAAGCTTTCTTT; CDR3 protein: CAISGGLNTEAFF
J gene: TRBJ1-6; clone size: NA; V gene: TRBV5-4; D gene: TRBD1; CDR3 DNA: TGTGCCAGCAGCTTCCCGGTGGGACAGGGGAATTCACCCCTCCACTTT; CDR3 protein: CASSFPVGQGNSPLHF
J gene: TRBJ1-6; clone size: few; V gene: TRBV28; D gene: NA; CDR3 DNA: TGTGCCAGCACCAAACCACAGGGTCGAAATTCACCCCTCCACTTT; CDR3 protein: CASTKPQGRNSPLHF
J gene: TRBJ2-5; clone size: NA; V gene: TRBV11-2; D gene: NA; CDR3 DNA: TGTGCCAGCAGCTCTGGACGGGCCCGTGAGACCCAGTACTTC; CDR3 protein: CASSSGRARETQYF
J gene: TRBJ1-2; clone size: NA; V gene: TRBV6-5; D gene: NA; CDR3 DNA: TGTGCCAGCAGTTACTCGAACCGGGTCACAAACTCTTATGGCTACACCTTC; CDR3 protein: CASSYSNRVTNSYGYTF
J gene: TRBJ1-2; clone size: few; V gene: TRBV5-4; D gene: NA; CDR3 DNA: TGTGCCAGCCAGAGGGACCCGAGCCTTAACTATGGCTACACCTTC; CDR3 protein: CASQRDPSLNYGYTF
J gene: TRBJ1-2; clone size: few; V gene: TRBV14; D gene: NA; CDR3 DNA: TGTGCCAGCAGCCAATGGACAGAGGGCGGCTACACCTTC; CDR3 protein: CASSQWTEGGYTF
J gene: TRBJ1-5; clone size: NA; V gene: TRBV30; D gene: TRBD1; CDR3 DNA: TGTGCCTGGGGACAGGGGTCTAATCAGCCCCAGCATTTT; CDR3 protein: CAWGQGSNQPQHF
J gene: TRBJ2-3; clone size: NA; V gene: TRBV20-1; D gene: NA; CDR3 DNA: TGCAGTGCTAGAGGTGGATGGGCGGGGTCAAGCACAGATACGCAGTATTTT; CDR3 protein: CSARGGWAGSSTDTQYF
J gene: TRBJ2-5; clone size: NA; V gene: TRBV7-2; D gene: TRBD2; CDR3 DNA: TGTGCCAGCAGCTTACTAGCGGGGGCTTTGGGGGTCCAAGAGACCCAGTACTTC; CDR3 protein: CASSLLAGALGVQETQYF
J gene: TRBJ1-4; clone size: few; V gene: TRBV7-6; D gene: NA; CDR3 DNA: TGTGCCAGCAGCGGGCCTGGCGATTTTAATGAAAAACTGTTTTTT; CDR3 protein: CASSGPGDFNEKLFF
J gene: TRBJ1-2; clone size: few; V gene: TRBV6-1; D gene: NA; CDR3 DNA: TGTGCCAGCTGGACAGCCCTCCCTGGCTACACCTTC; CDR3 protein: CASWTALPGYTF
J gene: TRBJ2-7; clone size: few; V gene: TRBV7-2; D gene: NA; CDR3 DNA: TGTGCCAGCTCCGATGGTTACGAGCAGTACTTC; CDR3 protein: CASSDGYEQYF
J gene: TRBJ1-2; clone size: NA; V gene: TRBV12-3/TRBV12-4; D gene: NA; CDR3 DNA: TGTGCCAGCAGCCCCGGGACGCCACTGGGCTACACCTTC; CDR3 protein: CASSPGTPLGYTF
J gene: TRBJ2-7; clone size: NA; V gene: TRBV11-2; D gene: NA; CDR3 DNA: TGTGCCAGCAGCTTCTTTGAGGGTAGCGACGAGCAGTACTTC; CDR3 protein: CASSFFEGSDEQYF
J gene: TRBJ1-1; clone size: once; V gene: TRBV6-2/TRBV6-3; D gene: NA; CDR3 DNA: TGTGCCACCTATGTGCGCTCGAACACTGAAGCTTTCTTT; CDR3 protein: CATYVRSNTEAFF